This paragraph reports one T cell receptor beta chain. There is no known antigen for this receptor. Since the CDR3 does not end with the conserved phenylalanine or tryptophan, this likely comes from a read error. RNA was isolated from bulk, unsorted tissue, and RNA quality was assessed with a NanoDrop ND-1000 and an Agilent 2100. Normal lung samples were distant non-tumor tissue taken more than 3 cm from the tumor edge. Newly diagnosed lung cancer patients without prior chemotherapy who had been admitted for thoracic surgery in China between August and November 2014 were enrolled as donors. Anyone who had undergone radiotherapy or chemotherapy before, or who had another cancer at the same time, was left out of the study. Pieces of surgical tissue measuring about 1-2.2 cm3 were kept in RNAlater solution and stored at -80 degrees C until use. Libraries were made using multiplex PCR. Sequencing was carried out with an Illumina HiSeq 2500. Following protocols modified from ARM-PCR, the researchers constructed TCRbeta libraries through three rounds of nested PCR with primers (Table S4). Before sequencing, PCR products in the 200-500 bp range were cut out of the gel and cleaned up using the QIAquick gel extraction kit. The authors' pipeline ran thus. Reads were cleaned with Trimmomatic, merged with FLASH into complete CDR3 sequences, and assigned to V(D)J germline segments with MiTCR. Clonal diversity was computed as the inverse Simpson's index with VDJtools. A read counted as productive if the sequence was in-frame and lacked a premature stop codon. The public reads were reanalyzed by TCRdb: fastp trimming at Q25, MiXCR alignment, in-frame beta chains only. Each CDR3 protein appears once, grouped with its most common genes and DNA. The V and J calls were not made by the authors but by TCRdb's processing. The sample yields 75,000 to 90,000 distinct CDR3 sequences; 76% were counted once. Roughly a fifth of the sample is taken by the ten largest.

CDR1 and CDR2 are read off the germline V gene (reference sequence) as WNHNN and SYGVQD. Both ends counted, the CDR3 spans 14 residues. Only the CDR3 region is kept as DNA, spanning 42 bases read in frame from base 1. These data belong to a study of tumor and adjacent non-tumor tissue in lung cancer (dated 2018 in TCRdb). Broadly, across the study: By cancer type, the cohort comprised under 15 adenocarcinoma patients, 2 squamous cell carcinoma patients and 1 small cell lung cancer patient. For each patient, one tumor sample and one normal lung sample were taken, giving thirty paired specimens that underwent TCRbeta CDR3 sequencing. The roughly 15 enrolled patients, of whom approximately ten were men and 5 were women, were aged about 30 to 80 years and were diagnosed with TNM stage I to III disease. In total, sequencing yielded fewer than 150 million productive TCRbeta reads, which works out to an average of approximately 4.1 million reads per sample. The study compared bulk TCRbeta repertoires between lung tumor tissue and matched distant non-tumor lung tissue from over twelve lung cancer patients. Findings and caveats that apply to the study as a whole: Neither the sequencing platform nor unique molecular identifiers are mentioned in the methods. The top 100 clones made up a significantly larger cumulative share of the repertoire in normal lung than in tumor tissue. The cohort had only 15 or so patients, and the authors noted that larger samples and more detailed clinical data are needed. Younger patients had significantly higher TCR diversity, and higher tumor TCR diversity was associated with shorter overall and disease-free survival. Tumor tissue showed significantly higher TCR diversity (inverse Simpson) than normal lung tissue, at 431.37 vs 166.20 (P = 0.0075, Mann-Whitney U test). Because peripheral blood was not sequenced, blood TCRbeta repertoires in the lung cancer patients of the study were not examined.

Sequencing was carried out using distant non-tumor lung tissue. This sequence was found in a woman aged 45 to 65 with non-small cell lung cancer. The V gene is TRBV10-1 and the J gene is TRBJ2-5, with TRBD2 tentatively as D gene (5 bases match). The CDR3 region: CPSSEGQAQETQYY. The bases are TGCCCCAGCAGTGAGGGTCAGGCTCAAGAGACCCAGTACTAC.